This entry describes one T cell receptor beta chain. The source of the sample is a study of blood T cell repertoires in COVID-19. On the study more broadly: The United States, Italy and Spain supplied acute and convalescent COVID-19 samples. The cDNA or gDNA used as material had been derived from T cells, B-cell-depleted T cells, or PBMCs.

Per the original methods: Estimated nucleated cell counts came from reference gene primer amplification. The table came from immunoSEQ multiplex PCR; TCRdb's copy has only in-frame clones and leaves some out. V, J and clone size derive from that table, while D and trimming were established from the DNA sequence. The repertoire holds some 140,000 clones, with 70% to 80% as singletons. There are 15 residues in the CDR3. Germline CDR1 MNHEY, CDR2 SVGAGI. V lost 7 bases and J lost 2, with 14 bases in between. The source is a man aged 55 to 69 with acute or convalescent COVID-19. Sequenced input: peripheral blood. The rearrangement links TRBV6-5 to TRBJ1-4, with a possible D match to TRBD1 (5 bases). CDR3 residues: CASTASWGTNEKLFF. The CDR3 coding sequence is TGTGCCAGCACCGCATCCTGGGGCACTAATGAAAAACTGTTTTTT.